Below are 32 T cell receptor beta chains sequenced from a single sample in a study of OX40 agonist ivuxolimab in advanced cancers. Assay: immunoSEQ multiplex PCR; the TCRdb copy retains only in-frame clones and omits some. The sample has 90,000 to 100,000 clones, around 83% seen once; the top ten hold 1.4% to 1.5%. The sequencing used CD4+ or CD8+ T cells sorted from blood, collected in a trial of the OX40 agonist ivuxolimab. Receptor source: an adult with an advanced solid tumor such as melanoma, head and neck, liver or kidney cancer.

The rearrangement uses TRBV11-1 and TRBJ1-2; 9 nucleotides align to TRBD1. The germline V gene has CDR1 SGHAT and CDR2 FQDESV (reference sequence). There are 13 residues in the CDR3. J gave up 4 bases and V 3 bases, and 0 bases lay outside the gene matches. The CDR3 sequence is CASSLGQGYGYTF. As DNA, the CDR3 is TGTGCCAGCAGCTTGGGACAGGGCTATGGCTACACCTTC.

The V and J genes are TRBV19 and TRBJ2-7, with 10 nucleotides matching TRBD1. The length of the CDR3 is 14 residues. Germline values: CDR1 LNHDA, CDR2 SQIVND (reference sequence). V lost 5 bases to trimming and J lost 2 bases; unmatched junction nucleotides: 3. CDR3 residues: CASSLGQGPYEQYF. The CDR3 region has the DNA TGTGCCAGTAGTCTGGGACAGGGGCCCTACGAGCAGTACTTC.

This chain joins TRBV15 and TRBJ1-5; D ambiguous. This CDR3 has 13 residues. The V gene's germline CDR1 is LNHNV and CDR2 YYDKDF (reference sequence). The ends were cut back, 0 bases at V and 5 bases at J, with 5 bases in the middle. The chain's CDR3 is CATSREDYQPQHF. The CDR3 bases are TGTGCCACCAGCAGAGAGGATTATCAGCCCCAGCATTTT.

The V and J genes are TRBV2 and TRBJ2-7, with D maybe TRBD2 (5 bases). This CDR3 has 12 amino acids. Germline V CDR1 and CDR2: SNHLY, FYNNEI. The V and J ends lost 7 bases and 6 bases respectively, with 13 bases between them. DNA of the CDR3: TGTGCCAGCACCATGAGACGGGGCGAGCAGTACTTC. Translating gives CASTMRRGEQYF.

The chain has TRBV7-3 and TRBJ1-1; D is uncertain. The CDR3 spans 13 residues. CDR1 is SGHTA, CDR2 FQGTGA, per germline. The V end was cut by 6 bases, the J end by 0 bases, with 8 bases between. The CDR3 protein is CASSFNLNTEAFF. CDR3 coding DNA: TGTGCCAGCAGTTTTAACTTGAACACTGAAGCTTTCTTT.

Here the CDR3 reads CASSLFRTVGTGELFF. The DNA of the CDR3 is TGCGCCAGCAGCTTGTTTAGGACAGTAGGAACCGGGGAGCTGTTTTTT. V is TRBV5-1 and J is TRBJ2-2; possibly TRBD1 for D (6 bases). The V end lost 1 base, the J end lost 5 bases, and 15 bases lay between the germline ends. The V gene's germline CDR1 is SGHRS and CDR2 YFSETQ. The CDR3 has 16 amino acids.

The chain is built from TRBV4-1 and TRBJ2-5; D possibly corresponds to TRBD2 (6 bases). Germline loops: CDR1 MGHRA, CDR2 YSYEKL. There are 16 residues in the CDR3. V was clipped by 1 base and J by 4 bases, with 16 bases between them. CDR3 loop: CASSQVAEVPRETQYF. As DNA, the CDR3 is TGCGCCAGCAGCCAAGTAGCGGAGGTCCCAAGAGAGACCCAGTACTTC.

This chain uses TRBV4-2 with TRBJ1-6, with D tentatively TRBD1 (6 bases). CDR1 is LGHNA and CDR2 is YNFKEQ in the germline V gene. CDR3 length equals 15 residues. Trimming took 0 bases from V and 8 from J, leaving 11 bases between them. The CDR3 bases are TGTGCCAGCAGCCAAGATGGACAGCGAGATTCACCCCTCCACTTT. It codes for CASSQDGQRDSPLHF.

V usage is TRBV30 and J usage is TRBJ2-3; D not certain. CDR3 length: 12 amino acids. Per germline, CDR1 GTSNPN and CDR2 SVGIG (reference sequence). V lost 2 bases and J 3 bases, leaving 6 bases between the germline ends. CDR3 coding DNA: TGTGCCTGGAGTCCTATAACAGATACGCAGTATTTT. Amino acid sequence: CAWSPITDTQYF.

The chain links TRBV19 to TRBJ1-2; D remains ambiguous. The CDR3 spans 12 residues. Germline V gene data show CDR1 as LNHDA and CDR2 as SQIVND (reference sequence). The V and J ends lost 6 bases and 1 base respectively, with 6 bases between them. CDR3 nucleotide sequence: TGTGCCAGTAGGTGGAGTAACTATGGCTACACCTTC. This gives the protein CASRWSNYGYTF. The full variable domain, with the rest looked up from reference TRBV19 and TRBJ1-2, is DGGITQSPKYLFRKEGQNVTLSCEQNLNHDAMYWYRQDPGQGLRLIYYSQIVNDFQKGDIAEGYSVSREKKESFPLTVTSAQKNPTAFYLCASRWSNYGYTFGSGTRLTVV.

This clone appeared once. CDR3 region: CASTGASGSVEGQYF. In DNA form, the CDR3 reads TGTGCCAGCACGGGGGCTAGCGGGAGTGTGGAGGGGCAGTATTTT. This chain joins TRBV6-6 and TRBJ2-3; 10 bases agree with TRBD2. Germline-derived CDR1 and CDR2 are MNHNY and SVGAGI (reference sequence). V lost 7 bases and J lost 11; bases outside the gene matches: 15. The CDR3 consists of 15 residues.

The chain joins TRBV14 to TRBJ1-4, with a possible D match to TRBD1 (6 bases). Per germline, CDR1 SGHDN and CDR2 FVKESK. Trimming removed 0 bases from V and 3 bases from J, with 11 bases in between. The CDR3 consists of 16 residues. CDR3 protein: CASSQELGTPNEKLFF. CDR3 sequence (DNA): TGTGCCAGCAGCCAAGAACTCGGGACACCTAATGAAAAACTGTTTTTT.

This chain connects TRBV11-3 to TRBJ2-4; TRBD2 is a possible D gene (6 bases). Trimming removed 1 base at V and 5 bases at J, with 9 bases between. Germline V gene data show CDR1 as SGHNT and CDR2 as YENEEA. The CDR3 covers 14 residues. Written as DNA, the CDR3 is TGTGCCAGCAGCTTAGGACCGGGAGAAAACATTCAGTACTTC. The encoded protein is CASSLGPGENIQYF.

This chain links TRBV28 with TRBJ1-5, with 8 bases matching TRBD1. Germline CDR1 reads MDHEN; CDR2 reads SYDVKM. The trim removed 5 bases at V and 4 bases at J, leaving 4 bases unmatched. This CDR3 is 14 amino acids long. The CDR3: CASSIRTGNQPQHF. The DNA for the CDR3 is TGTGCCAGCAGTATCAGGACAGGGAATCAGCCCCAGCATTTT.

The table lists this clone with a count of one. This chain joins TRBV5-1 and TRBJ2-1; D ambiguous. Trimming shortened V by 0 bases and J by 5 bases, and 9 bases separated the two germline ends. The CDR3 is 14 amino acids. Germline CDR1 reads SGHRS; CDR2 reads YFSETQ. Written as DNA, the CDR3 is TGCGCCAGCAGCTTGGGGCTAGTCAACAATGAGCAGTTCTTC. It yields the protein CASSLGLVNNEQFF.

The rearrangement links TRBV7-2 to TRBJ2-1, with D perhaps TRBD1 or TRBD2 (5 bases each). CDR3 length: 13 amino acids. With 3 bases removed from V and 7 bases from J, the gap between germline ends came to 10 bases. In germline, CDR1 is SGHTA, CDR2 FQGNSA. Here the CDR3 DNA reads TGTGCCAGCAGCTTGCCGGGGCGGAATGAGCAGTTCTTC. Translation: CASSLPGRNEQFF.

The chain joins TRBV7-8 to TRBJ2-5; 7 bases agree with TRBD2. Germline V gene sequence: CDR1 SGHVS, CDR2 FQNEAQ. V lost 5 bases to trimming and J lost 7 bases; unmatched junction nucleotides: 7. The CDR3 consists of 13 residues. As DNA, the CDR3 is TGTGCCAGCAGCCGGGGACTATCGGGGACCCAGTACTTC. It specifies CASSRGLSGTQYF.

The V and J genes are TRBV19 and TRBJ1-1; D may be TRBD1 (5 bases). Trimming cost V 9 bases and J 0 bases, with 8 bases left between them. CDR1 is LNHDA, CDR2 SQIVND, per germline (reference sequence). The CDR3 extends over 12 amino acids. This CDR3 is CASGAVNTEAFF. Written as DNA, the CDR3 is TGTGCCAGCGGGGCGGTGAACACTGAAGCTTTCTTT.

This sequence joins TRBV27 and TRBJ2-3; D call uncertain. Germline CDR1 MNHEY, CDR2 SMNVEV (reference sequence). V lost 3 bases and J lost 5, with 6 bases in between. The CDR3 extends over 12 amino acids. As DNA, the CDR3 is TGTGCCAGCAGTTTTCTCGGAGATACGCAGTATTTT. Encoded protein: CASSFLGDTQYF.

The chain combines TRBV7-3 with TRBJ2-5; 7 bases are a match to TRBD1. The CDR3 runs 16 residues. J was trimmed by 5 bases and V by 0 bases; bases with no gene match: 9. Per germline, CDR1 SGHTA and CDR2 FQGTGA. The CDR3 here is CASSLTRQGVLETQYF. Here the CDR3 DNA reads TGTGCCAGCAGCTTAACACGCCAGGGGGTATTGGAGACCCAGTACTTC.

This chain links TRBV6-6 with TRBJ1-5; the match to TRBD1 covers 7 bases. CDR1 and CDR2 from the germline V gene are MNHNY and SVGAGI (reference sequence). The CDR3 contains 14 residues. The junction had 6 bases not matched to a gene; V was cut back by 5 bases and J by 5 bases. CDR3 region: CASSLGQDYQPQHF. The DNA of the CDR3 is TGTGCCAGCAGTCTCGGACAGGATTATCAGCCCCAGCATTTT.

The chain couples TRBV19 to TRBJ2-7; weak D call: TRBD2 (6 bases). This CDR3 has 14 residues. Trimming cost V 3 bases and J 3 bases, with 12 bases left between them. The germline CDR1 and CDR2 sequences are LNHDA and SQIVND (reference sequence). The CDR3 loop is CASSMAAGGYEQYF. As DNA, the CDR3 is TGTGCCAGTAGTATGGCGGCCGGGGGCTACGAGCAGTACTTC. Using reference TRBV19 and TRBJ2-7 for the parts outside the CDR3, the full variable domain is DGGITQSPKYLFRKEGQNVTLSCEQNLNHDAMYWYRQDPGQGLRLIYYSQIVNDFQKGDIAEGYSVSREKKESFPLTVTSAQKNPTAFYLCASSMAAGGYEQYFGPGTRLTVT.

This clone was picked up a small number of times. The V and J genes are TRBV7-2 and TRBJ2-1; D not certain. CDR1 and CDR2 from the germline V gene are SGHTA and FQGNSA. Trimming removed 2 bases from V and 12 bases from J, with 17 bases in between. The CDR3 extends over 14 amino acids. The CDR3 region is CASSLPRMGLWQFF. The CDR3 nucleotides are TGTGCCAGCAGCTTACCACGAATGGGGTTATGGCAGTTCTTC.

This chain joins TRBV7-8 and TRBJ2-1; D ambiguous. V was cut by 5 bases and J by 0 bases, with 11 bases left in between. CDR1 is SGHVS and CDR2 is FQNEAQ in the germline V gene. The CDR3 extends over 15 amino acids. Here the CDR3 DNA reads TGTGCCAGCAGCCCCCGCGAAGTCTCCTACAATGAGCAGTTCTTC. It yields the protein CASSPREVSYNEQFF.

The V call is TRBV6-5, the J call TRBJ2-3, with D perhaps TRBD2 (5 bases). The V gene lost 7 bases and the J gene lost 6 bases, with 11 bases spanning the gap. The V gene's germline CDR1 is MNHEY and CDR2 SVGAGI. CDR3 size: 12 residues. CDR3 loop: CASTSPGDTQYF. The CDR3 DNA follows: TGTGCCAGCACGTCCCCGGGGGATACGCAGTATTTT.

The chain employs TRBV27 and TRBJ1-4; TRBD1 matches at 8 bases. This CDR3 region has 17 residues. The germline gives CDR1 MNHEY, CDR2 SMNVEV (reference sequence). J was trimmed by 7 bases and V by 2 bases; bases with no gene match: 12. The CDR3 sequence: CASSLKGQVRGGEKLFF. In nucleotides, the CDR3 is TGTGCCAGCAGTTTAAAGGGACAGGTCCGGGGGGGTGAAAAACTGTTTTTT. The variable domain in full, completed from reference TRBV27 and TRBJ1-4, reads EAQVTQNPRYLITVTGKKLTVTCSQNMNHEYMSWYRQDPGLGLRQIYYSMNVEVTDKGDVPEGYKVSRKEKRNFPLILESPSPNQTSLYFCASSLKGQVRGGEKLFFGSGTQLSVL.

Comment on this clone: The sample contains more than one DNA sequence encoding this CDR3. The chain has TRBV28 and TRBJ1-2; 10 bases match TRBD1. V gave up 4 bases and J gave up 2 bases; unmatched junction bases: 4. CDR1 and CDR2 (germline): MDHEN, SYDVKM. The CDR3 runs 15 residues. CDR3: CASSSGQGRNYGYTF. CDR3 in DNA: TGTGCCAGCAGTTCGGGACAGGGGCGGAACTATGGCTACACCTTC.

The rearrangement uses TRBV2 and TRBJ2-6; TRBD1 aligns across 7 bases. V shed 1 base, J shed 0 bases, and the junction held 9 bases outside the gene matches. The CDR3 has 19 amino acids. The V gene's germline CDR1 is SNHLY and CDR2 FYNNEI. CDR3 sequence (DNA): TGTGCCAGCAGTGAAGTCGGGACAGTTATCGTCTCTGGGGCCAACGTCCTGACTTTC. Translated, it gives CASSEVGTVIVSGANVLTF.

The CDR3 DNA reads TGTGCCAGCAGCGAGGGGGACCAATACGGCGGAAAACTGTTTTTT. This gives the protein CASSEGDQYGGKLFF. This chain connects TRBV9 to TRBJ1-4; perhaps TRBD1 as D (6 bases). Germline V gives CDR1 SGDLS, CDR2 YYNGEE. V was cut by 3 bases and J by 10 bases, with 19 bases left in between. The CDR3 spans 15 residues.

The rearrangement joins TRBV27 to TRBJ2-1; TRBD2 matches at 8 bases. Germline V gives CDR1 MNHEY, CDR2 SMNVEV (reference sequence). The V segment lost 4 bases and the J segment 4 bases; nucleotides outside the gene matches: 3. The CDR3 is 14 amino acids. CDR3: CASSYSGKYNEQFF. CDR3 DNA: TGTGCCAGCAGTTATAGCGGGAAGTACAATGAGCAGTTCTTC.

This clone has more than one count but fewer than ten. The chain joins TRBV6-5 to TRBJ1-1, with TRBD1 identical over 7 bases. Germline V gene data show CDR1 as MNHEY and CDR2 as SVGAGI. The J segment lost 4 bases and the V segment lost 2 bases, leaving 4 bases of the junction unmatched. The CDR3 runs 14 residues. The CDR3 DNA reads TGTGCCAGCAGTTACCGACAGGGCGGCACTGAAGCTTTCTTT. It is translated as CASSYRQGGTEAFF.

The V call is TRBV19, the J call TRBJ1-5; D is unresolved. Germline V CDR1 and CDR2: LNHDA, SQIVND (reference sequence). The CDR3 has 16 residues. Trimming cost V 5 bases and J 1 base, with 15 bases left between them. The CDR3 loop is CASSDFGGASNQPQHF. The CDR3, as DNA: TGTGCCAGTAGTGACTTCGGCGGAGCCAGCAATCAGCCCCAGCATTTT.